A single sample gave rise to the 10 T cell receptor beta chains below, sequenced in a study of T cells in Graves' hyperthyroidism and ophthalmopathy. Researchers amplified the TCR beta CDR3 regions from RNA transcripts. HTBI primers were employed in a first-round RT-PCR of the TCR CDR3. TCRdb re-called the multiplex PCR reads with MiXCR, one entry per CDR3 protein. The sample has hundreds of thousands of distinct CDR3 sequences; 11% to 15% are singletons. Source material: blood. The receptor set was obtained from a man aged 45-65 years with Graves' ophthalmopathy.

This clonotype was counted many times. The rearrangement links TRBV18 to TRBJ2-3; 14 bases line up with TRBD2. This CDR3 is 17 amino acids long. Germline V gives CDR1 KGHSH, CDR2 LQKENI. V lost 4 bases, J lost 1 base, and 4 bases stayed unmatched. CDR3 nucleotides: TGTGCCAGCTCACAATTGGGACTAGCGGGAGGCACAGATACGCAGTATTTT. It codes for CASSQLGLAGGTDTQYF. The full variable domain, in which reference TRBV18 and TRBJ2-3 provide the parts outside the CDR3, is NAGVMQNPRHLVRRRGQEARLRCSPMKGHSHVYWYRQLPEEGLKFMVYLQKENIIDESGMPKERFSAEFPKEGPSILRIQQVVRGDSAAYFCASSQLGLAGGTDTQYFGPGTRLTVL.

The chain joins TRBV19 to TRBJ2-2, with TRBD1 matching over 10 bases. The germline gives CDR1 LNHDA, CDR2 SQIVND (reference sequence). Trimming at V came to 4 bases and at J to 6 bases, leaving 5 bases not matched to a gene. CDR3 size: 15 residues. CDR3 nucleotides: TGTGCCAGTAGTAAAGCTGGACAGGGGGCCGGGGAGCTGTTTTTT. Its protein product is CASSKAGQGAGELFF. Using reference TRBV19 and TRBJ2-2 for the parts outside the CDR3, the full variable domain is DGGITQSPKYLFRKEGQNVTLSCEQNLNHDAMYWYRQDPGQGLRLIYYSQIVNDFQKGDIAEGYSVSREKKESFPLTVTSAQKNPTAFYLCASSKAGQGAGELFFGEGSRLTVL.

This clonotype showed up just a few times. This rearrangement joins TRBV25-1 to TRBJ2-3; D unresolved. The V end lost 3 bases, the J end lost 6 bases, and 10 bases lay between the germline ends. This CDR3 region has 13 residues. Germline loops: CDR1 MGHDK, CDR2 SYGVNS. This CDR3 reads CASSEESRDTQYF. The CDR3 DNA reads TGTGCCAGCAGTGAGGAGAGCAGGGATACGCAGTATTTT.

This clonotype was counted at least ten times. The gene calls are TRBV20-1 and TRBJ2-1; 9 bases align to TRBD2. Germline V gives CDR1 DFQATT, CDR2 SNEGSKA (reference sequence). With V trimmed by 1 base and J by 4 bases, 5 bases remained unmatched. The length of the CDR3 is 15 residues. The CDR3, as DNA: TGCAGTGCTAGAGTCGGGACTAGCCCTTACAATGAGCAGTTCTTC. This sequence encodes CSARVGTSPYNEQFF.

This clonotype showed up many times. V usage is TRBV5-1 and J usage is TRBJ2-5; D gene unclear. Germline V lookup: CDR1 SGHRS, CDR2 YFSETQ. The V gene lost 1 base and the J gene lost 5 bases, with 9 bases spanning the gap. The CDR3 spans 13 residues. CDR3 nucleotides: TGCGCCAGCAGCTTGACTTTGGGGGAGACCCAGTACTTC. Its translation: CASSLTLGETQYF.

The V gene is TRBV19, the J gene TRBJ1-6; D gene ambiguous. CDR3 length: 14 residues. Germline CDR1 LNHDA, CDR2 SQIVND (reference sequence). V lost 3 bases and J 4 bases, leaving 7 bases between the germline ends. The CDR3 reads CASSIGQYNSPLHF. The CDR3, as DNA: TGTGCCAGTAGTATCGGTCAATATAATTCACCCCTCCACTTT.

This clonotype was seen at least ten times. The V and J genes are TRBV28 and TRBJ2-7, with D possibly called TRBD1 or TRBD2 (5 bases each). The CDR3 is made up of 14 amino acids. The germline V and J ends were trimmed by 2 bases and 0 bases, with 8 bases remaining between them. Germline V lookup: CDR1 MDHEN, CDR2 SYDVKM. In DNA form, the CDR3 reads TGTGCCAGCAGTTTAGGGGGAATCTCCTACGAGCAGTACTTC. This translates into CASSLGGISYEQYF. Drawing the rest from reference TRBV28 and TRBJ2-7, the complete variable domain is DVKVTQSSRYLVKRTGEKVFLECVQDMDHENMFWYRQDPGLGLRLIYFSYDVKMKEKGDIPEGYSVSREKKERFSLILESASTNQTSMYLCASSLGGISYEQYFGPGTRLTVT.

There are a few counts of this clonotype. The rearrangement links TRBV19 to TRBJ1-2; D is uncertain. The CDR3 consists of 15 residues. CDR1 and CDR2 from the germline V gene are LNHDA and SQIVND (reference sequence). The V and J ends lost 5 bases and 5 bases respectively, with 18 bases between them. The CDR3 reads CASSSGFRTTYGYTF. Here the CDR3 DNA reads TGTGCCAGTAGTTCTGGTTTCCGGACTACTTATGGCTACACCTTC.

This clonotype was recorded a few times. The rearrangement uses TRBV24-1 and TRBJ2-3, with 9 bases fitting TRBD2. After removal of 4 bases from V and 2 bases from J, the junction contained 6 bases not matched to a gene. In germline, CDR1 is KGHDR, CDR2 SFDVKD. CDR3 length: 16 residues. Here the CDR3 reads CATSDISGSVTDTQYF. The CDR3 DNA is TGTGCCACCAGTGACATTAGCGGGAGTGTCACAGATACGCAGTATTTT.

This clonotype was observed a few times. The chain is built from TRBV6-2 or TRBV6-3 and TRBJ2-1, with 7 bases identical to TRBD1. Germline V lookup: CDR1 MNHEY, CDR2 SVGEGT. V gave up 4 bases and J gave up 3 bases; unmatched junction bases: 6. The CDR3 is 15 amino acids. The CDR3 DNA is TGTGCCAGCAGTTTAAACAGGGGTTACTACAATGAGCAGTTCTTC. Translation: CASSLNRGYYNEQFF.